These 30 T cell receptor beta chains share one sample of origin, sequenced in a study of blood T cell repertoires in COVID-19. Clones were sequenced by immunoSEQ multiplex PCR, and TCRdb holds only the in-frame ones, with some missing. The sample consists of under 450,000 clones, more than 75% of them appearing once. Sequencing was performed on peripheral blood. The source of these receptors is a human donor with acute or convalescent COVID-19. The donor label of this sample is uncertain.

This chain's CDR3 is CASSKKTGENNSPLHF. As DNA, the CDR3 is TGTGCCAGCAGCAAAAAAACAGGGGAGAATAATTCACCCCTCCACTTT. This sequence joins TRBV21-1 and TRBJ1-6; the DNA was not used to check the table's D call, TRBD1. TRBV21-1 is termed a pseudogene. CDR3 length: 16 amino acids.

This clone was observed once. The CDR3 coding sequence is TGTGCCAGCAGCCCCGTGGAGGGGAATGGCTACACCTTC. It is translated as CASSPVEGNGYTF. This chain links TRBV6-6 with TRBJ1-2, with D tentatively TRBD1 (5 bases). The V gene's germline CDR1 is MNHNY and CDR2 SVGAGI (reference sequence). The CDR3 is made up of 13 amino acids. V lost 6 bases and J lost 6, with 14 bases in between.

This clone was picked up one time. The chain joins TRBV4-1 to TRBJ2-2, with TRBD2 matching over 7 bases. CDR1 is MGHRA, CDR2 YSYEKL, per germline. The CDR3 consists of 14 residues. Unmatched junction bases numbered 6, after V lost 4 bases and J lost 7 bases. The CDR3 sequence is CASSRGLSSGELFF. The CDR3 nucleotides are TGCGCCAGCAGCCGGGGACTAAGTAGCGGGGAGCTGTTTTTT.

The chain couples TRBV2 to TRBJ2-1; 7 nucleotides align to TRBD1. Germline V lookup: CDR1 SNHLY, CDR2 FYNNEI. The ends lost 8 bases at V and 0 bases at J; junction bases unmatched: 4. The CDR3 contains 14 residues. The CDR3 DNA reads TGTGCCAGCGGTGGGGACAGCTCCTACAATGAGCAGTTCTTC. Encoded protein: CASGGDSSYNEQFF.

The rearrangement links TRBV9 to TRBJ1-4; D possibly corresponds to TRBD1 (5 bases). Per germline, CDR1 SGDLS and CDR2 YYNGEE. There are 16 residues in the CDR3. Trimming took off 0 bases at V and 7 bases at J, with 16 bases between the two ends. This CDR3 is CASSVAMGGGSEKLFF. The CDR3 coding sequence is TGTGCCAGCAGCGTAGCTATGGGGGGAGGAAGTGAAAAACTGTTTTTT.

This clone was seen more than once but under ten times. J is TRBJ2-3 and V is TRBV4-1; 10 bases fit TRBD2. Per the germline V gene, CDR1 is MGHRA and CDR2 is YSYEKL. The ends lost 1 base at V and 6 bases at J; junction bases unmatched: 10. The CDR3 sequence is 17 residues long. This CDR3 is CASSQAIPSGGRDTQYF. The CDR3 DNA reads as TGCGCCAGCAGCCAAGCGATCCCTAGCGGGGGCCGGGATACGCAGTATTTT.

The gene calls are TRBV19 and TRBJ1-1; 12 nucleotides align to TRBD1. With 5 bases clipped from V and 4 bases from J, the junction kept 8 bases outside the gene matches. The CDR3 length is 16 residues. Germline CDR1 is LNHDA and CDR2 is SQIVND (reference sequence). CDR3 DNA sequence: TGTGCCAGTAGTTCCGGGACAGGGGGCTGGAGCACTGAAGCTTTCTTT. Its protein is CASSSGTGGWSTEAFF.

The chain has TRBV5-4 and TRBJ1-1, with a possible D match to TRBD1 (6 bases). This CDR3 contains 13 residues. The germline V and J ends were trimmed by 4 bases and 1 base, with 8 bases remaining between them. CDR1 is SGHNT, CDR2 YYREEE, per germline (reference sequence). The CDR3 spells CASSGGQNTEAFF. CDR3 bases: TGTGCCAGCAGCGGGGGACAGAACACTGAAGCTTTCTTT.

This clone was counted only a few times. The rearrangement joins TRBV5-6 to TRBJ1-2; 7 nucleotides match TRBD1. The germline gives CDR1 SGHDT, CDR2 YYEEEE. V shed 4 bases, J shed 0 bases, and the junction held 6 bases outside the gene matches. There are 15 residues in the CDR3. CDR3: CASSRSGTANYGYTF. The CDR3 DNA reads as TGTGCCAGCAGCCGATCCGGGACAGCTAACTATGGCTACACCTTC.

This clone was seen just once. The rearrangement uses TRBV19 and TRBJ2-5; D is possibly TRBD2 (6 bases). This CDR3 contains 14 residues. Trimming left V 3 bases short and J 5 bases short, with 13 bases between. Germline CDR1 and CDR2: LNHDA and SQIVND (reference sequence). The CDR3 protein is CASSIDNLAETQYF. The DNA of the CDR3 is TGTGCCAGTAGTATTGACAACCTAGCGGAGACCCAGTACTTC.

The chain carries TRBV27 and TRBJ1-5; perhaps TRBD1 as D (5 bases). With 3 bases removed from V and 6 bases from J, the gap between germline ends came to 9 bases. Germline V gene data show CDR1 as MNHEY and CDR2 as SMNVEV (reference sequence). The CDR3 extends over 13 amino acids. The CDR3 loop reads CASSLGLRQPQHF. CDR3 nucleotides: TGTGCCAGCAGTTTGGGGCTGCGTCAGCCCCAGCATTTT.

V usage is TRBV2 and J usage is TRBJ2-3; D possibly corresponds to TRBD2 (5 bases). From germline, CDR1 is SNHLY and CDR2 FYNNEI. This CDR3 comprises 16 residues. Trimming removed 6 bases at V and 5 bases at J, with 21 bases between. The CDR3 loop is CASRVQTGSAGDTQYF. In DNA, the CDR3 is TGTGCCAGCAGGGTACAGACCGGCTCCGCGGGAGATACGCAGTATTTT.

The V gene is TRBV5-4, the J gene TRBJ2-3; possible D gene TRBD1, 6 bases. CDR1 and CDR2 (germline): SGHNT, YYREEE (reference sequence). CDR3 length equals 15 residues. V was pared by 4 bases and J by 4 bases, with 16 bases between. CDR3: CASSRTGSRADTQYF. DNA for the CDR3: TGTGCCAGCAGCCGTACAGGGTCCCGGGCAGATACGCAGTATTTT.

The genes are TRBV3-1 (or the pseudogene TRBV3-2) and TRBJ2-2; tentative D call: TRBD2 (5 bases). V lost 4 bases, J lost 1 base, and 10 bases lay in between. The CDR3 has 15 amino acids. CDR1 is LGHDT, CDR2 YNNKEL, per germline (reference sequence). CDR3 amino acids: CASSPFGLNTGELFF. CDR3 in DNA: TGTGCCAGCAGCCCCTTCGGACTGAACACCGGGGAGCTGTTTTTT.

The chain has TRBV7-9 and TRBJ2-2, with 8 bases aligning to TRBD1. From germline, CDR1 is SEHNR and CDR2 FQNEAQ (reference sequence). The CDR3 is 14 residues long. V shed 0 bases and J 10 bases; nucleotides not matched to a gene: 4. The CDR3 loop is CASSLARTGLELFF. The CDR3 DNA follows: TGTGCCAGCAGCTTAGCGCGGACAGGGTTGGAGCTGTTTTTT.

V and J are TRBV28 and TRBJ1-2; maybe TRBD1 (5 bases). This CDR3 comprises 11 residues. CDR1 MDHEN and CDR2 SYDVKM come from the germline V gene. The ends were cut back, 8 bases at V and 7 bases at J, with 11 bases in the middle. This CDR3 reads CASERRGGYTF. The CDR3 DNA sequence: TGTGCCAGCGAACGAAGGGGTGGCTACACCTTC.

The chain is built from TRBV5-3 and TRBJ1-1; a weak D match, TRBD1 (5 bases). TRBV5-3 falls under the ORF class, with uncertain function. Trimming shortened V by 4 bases and J by 7 bases, and 17 bases separated the two germline ends. The CDR3 runs to 14 residues. The CDR3 DNA sequence: TGTGCCAGAAGCCGCTGGGACCGGGGACTTGAAGCTTTCTTT. Translation gives CARSRWDRGLEAFF.

V is TRBV3-1 (or the pseudogene TRBV3-2) and J is TRBJ1-4, with 7 bases lining up with TRBD1. The V and J ends lost 4 bases and 0 bases, in that order; junction bases with no gene match: 2. The germline gives CDR1 LGHDT, CDR2 YNNKEL (reference sequence). The CDR3 runs to 15 residues. The CDR3 reads CASSRQGATNEKLFF. Here the CDR3 DNA reads TGTGCCAGCAGCCGACAGGGTGCAACTAATGAAAAACTGTTTTTT.

V and J are TRBV7-9 and TRBJ1-2, with D possibly matching TRBD1 (6 bases). CDR1 is SEHNR and CDR2 is FQNEAQ in the germline V gene (reference sequence). The V gene lost 5 bases and the J gene lost 0 bases, with 13 bases spanning the gap. CDR3 length: 15 residues. The CDR3 region is CASSTRTVSNYGYTF. The CDR3 DNA is TGTGCCAGCAGCACTCGGACAGTTTCTAACTATGGCTACACCTTC.

CDR3 sequence reads: CASSLADRTGETQYF. The CDR3 bases are TGCGCCAGCAGCTTGGCGGACAGGACGGGGGAGACCCAGTACTTC. This chain connects TRBV5-1 to TRBJ2-5; 7 bases are shared with TRBD1. The CDR3 is 15 residues long. Germline loops: CDR1 SGHRS, CDR2 YFSETQ. With V trimmed by 0 bases and J by 5 bases, 7 bases remained unmatched.

J is TRBJ2-1 and V is TRBV6-6, with a possible D match to TRBD1 (6 bases). Trimming removed 5 bases from V and 4 bases from J, with 18 bases in between. The CDR3 contains 16 residues. Germline V gene data show CDR1 as MNHNY and CDR2 as SVGAGI (reference sequence). The CDR3 nucleotides read TGTGCCAGCAGTCGTGGACAGACAACATTGTACAATGAGCAGTTCTTC. Translation: CASSRGQTTLYNEQFF.

The chain links TRBV7-9 to TRBJ1-2; D is uncertain. This CDR3 has 15 amino acids. Trimming pared 2 bases from V and 8 bases from J, leaving 18 bases between. Germline CDR1 reads SEHNR; CDR2 reads FQNEAQ (reference sequence). The CDR3 DNA sequence: TGTGCCAGCAGCTTAAAGTTAAGGACTTCTTACGGCTACACCTTC. This codes for CASSLKLRTSYGYTF.

As for this clone: This CDR3 is also generated by other DNA sequences in the sample. The rearrangement links TRBV7-9 to TRBJ1-2, with D perhaps matching TRBD1 (5 bases). This CDR3 contains 14 residues. CDR1 and CDR2 (germline): SEHNR, FQNEAQ (reference sequence). Trimming shortened V by 1 base and J by 2 bases, and 8 bases separated the two germline ends. In DNA, the CDR3 is TGTGCCAGCAGCTTAGTTGGGGGGAACTATGGCTACACCTTC. This codes for CASSLVGGNYGYTF. The full variable domain, its missing parts supplied by reference TRBV7-9 and TRBJ1-2, is DTGVSQNPRHKITKRGQNVTFRCDPISEHNRLYWYRQTLGQGPEFLTYFQNEAQLEKSRLLSDRFSAERPKGSFSTLEIQRTEQGDSAMYLCASSLVGGNYGYTFGSGTRLTVV.

The J gene is TRBJ1-3, the V gene TRBV30; possibly TRBD1 for D (5 bases). The CDR3 runs 16 residues. CDR1 and CDR2 from the germline V gene are GTSNPN and SVGIG (reference sequence). Trimming left V 4 bases short and J 0 bases short, with 16 bases between. This CDR3 is CAWNKPGLLSGNTIYF. In DNA, the CDR3 is TGTGCCTGGAACAAACCGGGACTTCTCTCTGGAAACACCATATATTTT.

The rearrangement uses TRBV28 and TRBJ1-2, with a possible D match to TRBD1 (6 bases). Germline V CDR1 and CDR2: MDHEN, SYDVKM. This CDR3 is built from 17 residues. V lost 3 bases, J lost 4 bases, and 21 bases lay in between. CDR3 in DNA: TGTGCCAGCAGTTTGGGGGGGCGGACTAGTAGATTCTATGGCTACACCTTC. Translated: CASSLGGRTSRFYGYTF.

The chain is built from TRBV6-5 and TRBJ1-1; 8 nucleotides agree with TRBD1. V lost 6 bases and J lost 8; bases outside the gene matches: 11. CDR1 is MNHEY and CDR2 is SVGAGI in the germline V gene. This CDR3 contains 14 residues. DNA for the CDR3: TGTGCCAGCAGACCGGGGCAGGGGGCGGAAGAAGCTTTCTTT. Protein: CASRPGQGAEEAFF.

The chain links TRBV30 to TRBJ1-4, with TRBD1 as a possible D gene (5 bases). The CDR3 is made up of 15 amino acids. V was clipped by 0 bases and J by 7 bases, with 15 bases between them. Germline assignment: CDR1 GTSNPN and CDR2 SVGIG (reference sequence). The CDR3 spells CAWSVRGAGSEKLFF. In nucleotides, the CDR3 is TGTGCCTGGAGTGTACGGGGCGCGGGGTCTGAAAAACTGTTTTTT.

The rearrangement joins TRBV6-1 to TRBJ1-2; weak D call: TRBD1 (6 bases). Germline CDR1 reads MNHNS; CDR2 reads SASEGT. V gave up 3 bases and J gave up 8 bases, with 16 bases separating them. This CDR3 has 14 amino acids. CDR3 DNA sequence: TGTGCCAGCAGTGAGTTCCCAGGGGAAGGAGGCTACACCTTC. Its protein is CASSEFPGEGGYTF.

This chain links TRBV29-1 with TRBJ1-1; no clear D gene. Germline V gene sequence: CDR1 SQVTM, CDR2 ANQGSEA. V was trimmed by 7 bases and J by 0 bases, leaving 9 bases between them. This CDR3 is 12 amino acids long. The CDR3 protein is CSATRVNTEAFF. CDR3 nucleotides: TGCAGCGCGACGAGGGTGAACACTGAAGCTTTCTTT.

As regards this clone: Other DNA sequences from this sample encode an identical CDR3 as well. The V and J genes are TRBV29-1 and TRBJ1-5; no reliable D call. The CDR3 loop spans 12 amino acids. In germline, CDR1 is SQVTM, CDR2 ANQGSEA. The V and J ends lost 4 bases and 4 bases respectively, with 8 bases between them. CDR3: CSVAEGNQPQHF. CDR3 in DNA: TGCAGCGTTGCCGAGGGAAATCAGCCCCAGCATTTT.